The rows below give T cell receptor beta chains drawn from one sample of a study of shared clonotypes between healthy human individuals. Produced via immunoSEQ multiplex PCR; TCRdb's table is partial and in-frame only. This repertoire shows about 2 million clones, approximately 94% found once; its top ten account for 1.1%. The sample was naive CD8+ T cells sorted from blood. The receptor source for this set is a man younger than 35 in good health. CDR3s include the opening cysteine and the closing phenylalanine or tryptophan. A D gene is named only where the DNA matches it firmly. Rows give clone size only sometimes, using once, few, many, or a class for an expanded clone.

j_call,v_call,clone_size,d_call,cdr3_aa,cdr3_nt
TRBJ1-4,TRBV18,NA,NA,CASSALITRDYEKLFF,TGTGCCAGCTCAGCACTCATCACCAGGGATTATGAAAAACTGTTTTTT
TRBJ2-1,TRBV4-3,NA,NA,CASSLTLAGRSADYNEQFF,TGCGCCAGCAGCCTCACTCTCGCAGGGCGCTCAGCCGACTACAATGAGCAGTTCTTC
TRBJ2-7,TRBV27,NA,TRBD2,CASSLSLAGTYEQYF,TGTGCCAGCAGTTTATCGCTAGCGGGGACCTACGAGCAGTACTTC
TRBJ1-5,TRBV5-1,NA,NA,CARGMTRYSNQPQHF,TGCGCCAGGGGAATGACACGCTATAGCAATCAGCCCCAGCATTTT
TRBJ2-7,TRBV27,NA,TRBD1,CASSQGAEQYF,TGTGCCTCCTCCCAGGGGGCCGAGCAGTACTTC
TRBJ1-1,TRBV19,NA,TRBD1,CASSITGTAEAFF,TGTGCCAGTAGTATTACCGGGACAGCTGAAGCTTTCTTT
TRBJ2-7,TRBV5-1,NA,NA,CASRSSAAYEQYF,TGCGCCAGCAGATCTAGCGCCGCCTACGAGCAGTACTTC
TRBJ1-2,TRBV27,NA,TRBD1,CASSSAVGQGNYGYTF,TGTGCCAGCAGTTCGGCCGTGGGACAGGGGAACTATGGCTACACCTTC
TRBJ2-1,TRBV5-1,NA,TRBD2,CASSLAGRNEQFF,TGCGCCAGCAGCTTGGCCGGGAGGAATGAGCAGTTCTTC
TRBJ2-7,TRBV6-5,NA,TRBD1,CASSYTRTGIYEQYF,TGTGCCAGCAGTTACACAAGGACAGGGATCTACGAGCAGTACTTC
TRBJ2-1,TRBV29-1,NA,TRBD2,CSVEGGSSYNEQFF,TGCAGCGTTGAGGGGGGGTCTTCCTACAATGAGCAGTTCTTC
TRBJ2-7,TRBV5-6,NA,NA,CASSLVITATEQYF,TGTGCCAGCAGCTTGGTGATAACAGCGACCGAGCAGTACTTC
TRBJ2-7,TRBV28,NA,TRBD1,CASSGDSEQYF,TGTGCCAGCAGTGGGGACAGTGAGCAGTACTTC
TRBJ1-1,TRBV25-1,NA,NA,CASSEYRQEPFHAFF,TGTGCCAGCAGTGAATATAGACAGGAGCCTTTTCACGCTTTCTTT
TRBJ1-6,TRBV4-3,NA,NA,CASSQGTRSYNSPLHF,TGCGCCAGCAGCCAAGGGACTCGGTCCTATAATTCACCCCTCCACTTT
TRBJ2-7,TRBV13,NA,NA,CASSFGRSYEQYF,TGTGCCAGCAGCTTTGGCAGGAGCTACGAGCAGTACTTC
TRBJ2-7,TRBV4-1,once,NA,CASSQASGQATYEQYF,TGCGCCAGCAGCCAAGCCTCGGGGCAGGCAACCTACGAGCAGTACTTC
TRBJ1-5,TRBV4-2,few,NA,CASSQEGPGWIGNQPQHF,TGTGCCAGCAGCCAAGAGGGGCCAGGGTGGATCGGCAATCAGCCCCAGCATTTT
TRBJ2-1,TRBV7-9,once,TRBD2,CASSLGEREYNEQFF,TGTGCCAGCAGCTTAGGTGAGCGGGAATACAATGAGCAGTTCTTC
TRBJ2-7,TRBV7-9,NA,TRBD1,CASSPGTAHYEQYF,TGTGCCAGCAGCCCGGGGACAGCCCACTACGAGCAGTACTTC
TRBJ2-3,TRBV19,NA,TRBD1,CASSSQGVSTDTQYF,TGTGCCAGTTCCTCACAGGGGGTAAGCACAGATACGCAGTATTTT
TRBJ2-1,TRBV4-3,NA,TRBD2,CASSQDLGLAGGPGDEQFF,TGCGCCAGCAGCCAAGATTTGGGACTAGCGGGAGGGCCTGGGGATGAGCAGTTCTTC
TRBJ2-7,TRBV7-9,NA,NA,CASSSPVPYEQYF,TGTGCCAGCAGCTCCCCCGTCCCCTACGAGCAGTACTTC
TRBJ2-5,TRBV5-6,NA,NA,CASSLVEEKQETQYF,TGTGCCAGCAGCTTGGTTGAGGAGAAACAAGAGACCCAGTACTTC
TRBJ2-1,TRBV10-3,NA,TRBD1,CAISVPGQDDEQFF,TGTGCCATCAGTGTACCGGGACAGGACGATGAGCAGTTCTTC
TRBJ1-2,TRBV19,NA,NA,CASSAPPNGGYTF,TGTGCCAGTAGTGCCCCCCCCAATGGGGGCTACACCTTC
TRBJ1-1,TRBV5-1,once,NA,CASSSMDLNTEAFF,TGCGCCAGCAGCTCGATGGACCTTAACACTGAAGCTTTCTTT
TRBJ2-7,TRBV10-3,NA,NA,CAISDLDGATNEQYF,TGTGCCATCAGTGATTTGGACGGAGCCACCAACGAGCAGTACTTC
TRBJ2-2,TRBV5-6,NA,NA,CASSLGQVTGELFF,TGTGCCAGCAGCTTGGGACAGGTCACCGGGGAGCTGTTTTTT
TRBJ1-5,TRBV12-5,NA,NA,CASGFDRSNQPQHF,TGTGCTAGTGGCTTCGACAGGAGCAATCAGCCCCAGCATTTT
TRBJ1-2,TRBV5-1,NA,NA,CASSLAGPIGYTF,TGCGCCAGCAGCTTGGCCGGTCCTATTGGCTACACCTTC
TRBJ2-7,TRBV7-6,NA,TRBD2,CASSPLGSGGTEQYF,TGTGCCAGCAGCCCACTCGGTAGCGGGGGGACCGAGCAGTACTTC
TRBJ1-5,TRBV27,NA,NA,CASSATGFEPQHF,TGTGCCAGCAGTGCAACAGGGTTTGAGCCCCAGCATTTT
TRBJ1-4,TRBV7-8,once,NA,CASSLATANEKLFF,TGTGCCAGCAGCTTAGCGACGGCTAATGAAAAACTGTTTTTT
TRBJ1-1,TRBV7-6,NA,TRBD1,CASSPGGSTEAFF,TGTGCCAGCAGCCCAGGGGGTTCCACTGAAGCTTTCTTT
TRBJ2-7,TRBV5-6,few,NA,CASSLESSYEQYF,TGTGCCAGCAGCTTGGAAAGCTCCTACGAGCAGTACTTC
TRBJ2-5,TRBV5-4,NA,TRBD2,CASSRGDAPQETQYF,TGTGCCAGCAGCCGGGGGGACGCCCCCCAAGAGACCCAGTACTTC
TRBJ1-5,TRBV6-1,NA,NA,CASSETDSNQPQHF,TGTGCCAGCAGTGAAACAGATAGCAATCAGCCCCAGCATTTT
TRBJ1-4,TRBV7-9,NA,NA,CASSSGVSNEKLFF,TGTGCCAGCAGCTCAGGGGTTTCTAATGAAAAACTGTTTTTT
TRBJ2-7,TRBV7-6,NA,NA,CASSGQNSYEQYF,TGTGCCAGCAGCGGACAGAACAGCTACGAGCAGTACTTC
TRBJ1-1,TRBV28,once,NA,CASSLVKGGLDTEAFF,TGTGCCAGCAGTTTAGTCAAGGGAGGATTGGACACTGAAGCTTTCTTT
TRBJ2-1,TRBV10-3,NA,NA,CAIMDSQYNEQFF,TGTGCCATCATGGACAGCCAATACAATGAGCAGTTCTTC
TRBJ2-5,TRBV28,NA,TRBD2,CASRRLAGVYQETQYF,TGTGCCAGCCGTCGACTAGCGGGAGTATACCAAGAGACCCAGTACTTC
TRBJ2-7,TRBV15,NA,TRBD1,CATSRRGGQGNEQYF,TGTGCCACCAGCCGAAGGGGGGGACAGGGGAACGAGCAGTACTTC
TRBJ2-7,TRBV2,NA,TRBD1,CASSGFTTGFEQYF,TGTGCCAGCAGTGGCTTTACGACAGGGTTCGAGCAGTACTTC